The rows below give T cell receptor beta chains drawn from one sample of a study of brain T cells in children with intractable seizures. Here immunoSEQ multiplex PCR was the method, and the copy in TCRdb shows in-frame clones only, minus some. The data contain 50,000 to 75,000 clones, more than 95% of them singletons. Sequenced material: peripheral blood, taken at surgery. Receptors originate from a boy in the first two years of life with focal cortical dysplasia and intractable seizures. CDR3s include the opening cysteine and the closing phenylalanine or tryptophan. Fields, in order: J gene, clone size, V gene, D gene, CDR3 DNA, CDR3 protein. D genes are given only for firm matches. Clone size is given for some rows only: seen once, a few or many times, or a class if the clone is expanded.

TRBJ1-2	-	TRBV12-3/TRBV12-4	-	TGTGCCAGCAGTTTGAGTGTAGGTGGCTACACCTTC	CASSLSVGGYTF
TRBJ1-6	-	TRBV4-1	-	TGCGCCAGCAGCCGAGAAGGGGACTCACCCCTCCACTTT	CASSREGDSPLHF
TRBJ1-5	-	TRBV28	-	TGTGCCAGCAGTTTCGGGACGATAAGAAGCAATCAGCCCCAGCATTTT	CASSFGTIRSNQPQHF
TRBJ1-5	-	TRBV19	-	TGTGCCAGTAGTCCCCGACTCGTCAATCAGCCCCAGCATTTT	CASSPRLVNQPQHF
TRBJ2-1	-	TRBV25-1	-	TGTGCCAGCACCGGCAGGGGCAATGAGCAGTTCTTC	CASTGRGNEQFF
TRBJ1-1	-	TRBV9	-	TGTGCCAGCAGCGGCATGAACACTGAAGCTTTCTTT	CASSGMNTEAFF
TRBJ1-6	-	TRBV5-1	-	TGCGCCAGCAGCTTGGGACAAAATAATTCACCCCTCCACTTT	CASSLGQNNSPLHF
TRBJ2-2	-	TRBV10-3	-	TGTGCCATGGCACCTTTGAACACCGGGGAGCTGTTTTTT	CAMAPLNTGELFF
TRBJ2-5	-	TRBV19	TRBD2	TGTGCCAGTAGTGGGACCCCCCGGGGGACTACACGTGAGACCCAGTACTTC	CASSGTPRGTTRETQYF
TRBJ2-4	-	TRBV6-5	-	TGTGCCAGCAGTTACTCCCGTGTTTTAGCCATAAACATTCAGTACTTC	CASSYSRVLAINIQYF
TRBJ2-3	-	TRBV4-2	TRBD2	TGTGCCAGCAGCCCCCAGCCGCTAGCGGGGGGGCAGGCAGATACGCAGTATTTT	CASSPQPLAGGQADTQYF
TRBJ2-7	-	TRBV6-6	-	TGTGCCAGCAGTTACGGCCTAGCCTACGAGCAGTACTTC	CASSYGLAYEQYF
TRBJ2-3	few	TRBV10-1	-	TGCGCCAGCAGTGACAGGGCAGATACGCAGTATTTT	CASSDRADTQYF
TRBJ1-2	-	TRBV21-1	-	TGTGCCAGCAGCAAAGAGGACAGTTTTCTATATGGCTACACCTTC	CASSKEDSFLYGYTF
TRBJ2-1	-	TRBV10-3	TRBD2	TGTGCCATCAGTGAGACATTAGCGGGAGATAAGAGTGAGCAGTTCTTC	CAISETLAGDKSEQFF
TRBJ1-6	-	TRBV3-1/TRBV3-2	TRBD1	TGTGCCAGCAGCATGACGGACAGGGAATCACCCCTCCACTTT	CASSMTDRESPLHF
TRBJ2-4	-	TRBV23-1	-	TGCGCCAGCAGTCGGGGACACCCAAAAAACATTCAGTACTTC	CASSRGHPKNIQYF
TRBJ2-7	-	TRBV5-1	TRBD2	TGCGCCAGCACTACTAGCGCGGACGGGGTGAACGAGCAGTACTTC	CASTTSADGVNEQYF
TRBJ2-2	-	TRBV6-2/TRBV6-3	-	TGTGCCAGCAGTTACTCGGGCGTGAGTGGCGGGGAGCTGTTTTTT	CASSYSGVSGGELFF
TRBJ2-1	-	TRBV5-1	TRBD2	TGCGCCAGCAGCTTGGTAAAGGCGGGGGTGGATGAGCAGTTCTTC	CASSLVKAGVDEQFF
TRBJ2-1	-	TRBV19	TRBD2	TGTGCCAGTAGTATAGCACCTAGCGGGAGGGCCAATGAGCAGTTCTTC	CASSIAPSGRANEQFF
TRBJ1-2	-	TRBV11-1	-	TGTGCCAGCAGCTTTCAGGCGGACTATGGCTACACCTTC	CASSFQADYGYTF
TRBJ2-3	-	TRBV5-5	TRBD1	TGTGCCAGCAGCCCAACAGGGACAGCAGATACGCAGTATTTT	CASSPTGTADTQYF
TRBJ2-1	-	TRBV27	TRBD2	TGTGCCAGCAGTCCAATTTTAGCGGGTAATGATGAGCAGTTCTTC	CASSPILAGNDEQFF
TRBJ2-5	-	TRBV2	TRBD1	TGTGCCAGCACGTACAGGGGGCGCGGGGAGACCCAGTACTTC	CASTYRGRGETQYF
TRBJ2-7	-	TRBV7-9	TRBD1	TGTGCCAGCAGCTCGGGACAGCAGGGGTACGAGCAGTACTTC	CASSSGQQGYEQYF
TRBJ2-3	-	TRBV25-1	-	TGTGCCAGCAGTGAGCCCAGGGTTCGTCCCACAGATACGCAGTATTTT	CASSEPRVRPTDTQYF
TRBJ2-5	-	TRBV29-1	TRBD2	TGCAGCGTTGAAGAGGCGGGGGGGCCCGGGGAGACCCAGTACTTC	CSVEEAGGPGETQYF